This T cell receptor beta chain was profiled in a study of T cells in Graves' hyperthyroidism and ophthalmopathy. Trimming removed 2 bases from V and 4 bases from J; junction bases left unmatched: 8. The CDR3 has 15 amino acids. Germline V gives CDR1 SQVTM, CDR2 ANQGSEA. Amplification targeted TCR beta CDR3 regions from RNA transcripts. TCR CDR3 underwent first-round RT-PCR with the HTBI primer set. TCRdb re-called the multiplex PCR reads through MiXCR, storing one row per CDR3 protein. This table has about 640,000 distinct CDR3 sequences, less than 25% appearing once. The J gene is TRBJ2-3, the V gene TRBV29-1, with 8 nucleotides matching TRBD2. The material sequenced was blood. The clonotype comes from a man aged 25 to 45 with Graves' ophthalmopathy. Written as DNA, the CDR3 is TGCAGCGTTGAATGGGTAGCGGGATGGTCAGATACGCAGTATTTT. Translating it yields CSVEWVAGWSDTQYF.